This T cell receptor (beta chain) was found in a study of T cell responses to AZD1222 COVID-19 vaccine (dated by TCRdb to about 2021). With respect to the entire study: AZD1222 recipients whose second dose came at about 4 weeks and those whose second dose came at about 12 weeks were combined into one group, since spike-specific TCR depth and breadth did not differ between the two schedules. TCR sequencing covered fewer than 250 trial participants: nearly 210 given two doses of AZD1222 and about 26 given two doses of MenACWY control vaccine. Trial participants were enrolled by age into subgroups of 18-55, 56-69 and 70-plus years, and about 150, 27 and 61 TCR-sequenced participants, respectively, were included in these subgroups.

This clone was detected only a few times. The antigen it binds to is not known. Base qualities are not at hand, and no much larger clone is one base apart. The CDR3 regions of human TCRbeta chains were analyzed by immunosequencing. The published analysis was carried out like this. Repertoire TCRs were matched against a reference library of SARS-CoV-2-specific TCRs generated with the MIRA antigen-specificity platform. Breadth was defined as the fraction of unique TCRs that were SARS-CoV-2-associated. Depth was defined as the fraction of total T cells that were SARS-CoV-2-associated. Using the MIRA data, each spike-specific TCR was mapped to the spike region that the TCR reacts to and placed in a CD4 or CD8 class. Log10-transformed breadth and depth values were compared by one-way ANOVA with Sidak's multiple comparisons tests. TCRdb carries this immuneACCESS record with in-frame sequences only. Its versions omit some clonotypes, under half of them owing to an unresolved V gene in the studies checked, with the rest unexplained. V, J and clone size reflect that table, while D and trimming were determined from the DNA. A total of about 140,000 clones appear in this sample, roughly nine tenths of them only once. Approximately 3.1% of the sample is in the top ten clones.

In light of the paper, this sample's time point label describes: baseline before first vaccination. Vaccinee samples came from UK trials COV001 and COV002, including a single-blind randomized controlled phase 2/3 trial of AZD1222 (ChAdOx1 nCoV-19) in healthy adults. Trial participant PBMC samples were collected at day 0 and day 28 after the second dose for TCRbeta chain sequencing. Results the study describes overall, beyond this receptor: Participants were mostly white British and included more females than males, and it was suggested by the authors that clonal diversity may have been underestimated. In the small 56-69-year group, the increase in depth fell short of significance, most likely because of low power. After two AZD1222 doses, spike-specific TCR breadth and depth were significantly higher than at day 0 and than in MenACWY recipients. Because no samples from the day 14 peak response were available, repertoires could be characterized only after the peak T cell response. Conclusions about previously exposed vaccinees are limited, since just a handful of AZD1222 recipients were seropositive for SARS-CoV-2 at baseline. The whole spike protein was spanned by vaccine-associated CD4 TCRs, and dominant responses were seen in regions 160-218 and 743-854. Nearly half of unique spike-specific TCRs reportedly recognized epitopes outside regions mutated in the B.1.351 and B.1.1.7 variants.

Looking up the germline V gene (reference sequence) yields CDR1 LGHDT and CDR2 YNNKEL. Including cysteine and phenylalanine, the CDR3 has 13 amino acids. Just CDR3 DNA is preserved here, 39 bases in frame from base 1. Trimming removed 1 base from V and 2 bases from J, leaving 5 bases between the germline ends. The origin of this receptor is an adult in good health. The V and J genes are TRBV3-1 (or the pseudogene TRBV3-2) and TRBJ1-1, with the D gene not confidently named. The sample was peripheral blood, taken on day 0 of AZD1222 vaccination. The DNA sequence follows: TGTGCCAGCAGCCAAGCCCTTAACACTGAAGCTTTCTTT. This is translated as CASSQALNTEAFF.